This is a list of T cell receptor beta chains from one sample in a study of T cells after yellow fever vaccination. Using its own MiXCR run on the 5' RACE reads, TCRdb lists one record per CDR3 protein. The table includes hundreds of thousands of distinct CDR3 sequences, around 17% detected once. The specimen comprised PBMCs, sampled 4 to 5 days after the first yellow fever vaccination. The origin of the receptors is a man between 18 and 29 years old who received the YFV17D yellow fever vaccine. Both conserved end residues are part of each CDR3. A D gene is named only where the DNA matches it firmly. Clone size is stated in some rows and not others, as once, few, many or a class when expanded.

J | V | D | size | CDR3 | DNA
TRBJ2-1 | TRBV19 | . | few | CASSNGQSSYNEQFF | TGTGCCAGTAGTAACGGACAGAGCTCCTACAATGAGCAGTTCTTC
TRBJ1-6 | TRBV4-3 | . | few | CASSQDPGSNSPLHF | TGCGCCAGCAGCCAAGATCCGGGGTCCAATTCACCCCTCCACTTT
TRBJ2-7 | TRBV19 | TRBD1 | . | CASSAAGTGSYEQYF | TGTGCCAGTAGTGCCGCCGGGACAGGATCCTACGAGCAGTACTTC
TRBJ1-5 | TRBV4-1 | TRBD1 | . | CASSQTPGQGGQPQHF | TGCGCCAGCAGCCAAACACCGGGACAGGGCGGTCAGCCCCAGCATTTT
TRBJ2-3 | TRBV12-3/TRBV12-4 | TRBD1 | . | CASSTRDRKPDTQYF | TGTGCCAGCAGCACAAGGGACAGGAAGCCAGATACGCAGTATTTT
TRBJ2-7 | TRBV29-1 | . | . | CSVVGGGSNFYEQYF | TGCAGCGTTGTTGGTGGGGGCAGCAATTTCTACGAGCAGTACTTC
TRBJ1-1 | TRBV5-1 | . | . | CASRVGTVNTEAFF | TGCGCCAGCAGGGTGGGTACGGTTAACACTGAAGCTTTCTTT
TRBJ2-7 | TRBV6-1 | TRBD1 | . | CASTSRDRAYEQYF | TGTGCCAGCACCTCCCGGGACAGGGCCTACGAGCAGTACTTC
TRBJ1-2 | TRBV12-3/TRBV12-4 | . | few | CASSPHSGGAGYTF | TGTGCCAGCAGTCCCCACAGTGGGGGCGCGGGCTACACCTTC
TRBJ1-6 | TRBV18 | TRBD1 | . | CASSAGPGQNSPLHF | TGTGCCAGCTCAGCAGGACCGGGACAGAATTCACCCCTCCACTTT
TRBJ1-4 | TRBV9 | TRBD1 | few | CASSVGGGATNEKLFF | TGTGCCAGCAGCGTAGGAGGGGGCGCAACTAATGAAAAACTGTTTTTT
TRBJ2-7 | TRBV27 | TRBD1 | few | CASSFAGTTGDEQYF | TGTGCCAGCAGTTTTGCGGGCACGACAGGGGACGAGCAGTACTTC
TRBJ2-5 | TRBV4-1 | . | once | CASSQEERLAETQYF | TGCGCCAGCAGCCAAGAAGAGAGACTCGCCGAGACCCAGTACTTC
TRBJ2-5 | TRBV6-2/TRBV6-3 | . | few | CASSYSRLQETQYF | TGTGCCAGCAGTTACTCTCGGCTCCAAGAGACCCAGTACTTC
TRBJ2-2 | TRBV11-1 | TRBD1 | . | CASSSRAGGSGELFF | TGTGCCAGCAGCTCAAGGGCAGGGGGCAGCGGGGAGCTGTTTTTT
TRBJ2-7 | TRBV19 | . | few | CASSIGLDTLTYEQYF | TGTGCCAGTAGTATAGGTCTGGACACCCTTACCTACGAGCAGTACTTC
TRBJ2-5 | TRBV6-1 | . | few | CASSEVRLTETQYF | TGTGCCAGCAGTGAAGTCCGCTTAACAGAGACCCAGTACTTC
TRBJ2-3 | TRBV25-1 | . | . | CASSREEVVDTQYF | TGTGCCAGCAGTCGAGAAGAGGTGGTGGATACGCAGTATTTT
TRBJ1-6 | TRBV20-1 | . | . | CSASHRVGNSPLHF | TGCAGTGCTAGTCACCGGGTTGGTAATTCACCCCTCCACTTT
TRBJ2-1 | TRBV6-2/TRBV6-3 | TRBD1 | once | CASSYSPGQGAWDEQFF | TGTGCCAGCAGTTATTCCCCGGGACAGGGGGCTTGGGATGAGCAGTTCTTC
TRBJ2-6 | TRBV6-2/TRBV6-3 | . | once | CATRDGVSGANVLTF | TGTGCCACCAGGGACGGAGTATCTGGGGCCAACGTCCTGACTTTC
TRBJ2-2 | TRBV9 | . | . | CASSRFNTGELFF | TGTGCCAGCAGCCGATTTAACACCGGGGAGCTGTTTTTT
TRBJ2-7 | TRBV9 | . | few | CASSVGGAIYEQYF | TGTGCCAGCAGCGTAGGGGGAGCGATCTACGAGCAGTACTTC
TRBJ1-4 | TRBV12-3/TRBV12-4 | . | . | CASSSGQKLFF | TGTGCCAGCAGTTCCGGACAAAAACTGTTTTTT
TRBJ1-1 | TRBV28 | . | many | CASSVDSEAFF | TGTGCCAGCAGTGTGGACAGTGAAGCTTTCTTT